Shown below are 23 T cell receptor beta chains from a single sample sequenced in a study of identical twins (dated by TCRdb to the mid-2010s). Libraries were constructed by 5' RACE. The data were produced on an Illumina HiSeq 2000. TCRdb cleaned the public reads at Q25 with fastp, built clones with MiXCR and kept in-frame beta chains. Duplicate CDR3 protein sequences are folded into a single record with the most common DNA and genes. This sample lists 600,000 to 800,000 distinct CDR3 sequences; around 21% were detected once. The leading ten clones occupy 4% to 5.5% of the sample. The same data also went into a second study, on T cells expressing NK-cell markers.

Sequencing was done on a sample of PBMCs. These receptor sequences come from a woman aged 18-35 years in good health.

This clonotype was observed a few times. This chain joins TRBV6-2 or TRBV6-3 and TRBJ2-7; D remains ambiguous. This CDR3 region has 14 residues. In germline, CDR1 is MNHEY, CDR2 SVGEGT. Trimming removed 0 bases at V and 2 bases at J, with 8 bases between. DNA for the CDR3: TGTGCCAGCAGTTACTCGTCAGCGACCTACGAGCAGTACTTC. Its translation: CASSYSSATYEQYF.

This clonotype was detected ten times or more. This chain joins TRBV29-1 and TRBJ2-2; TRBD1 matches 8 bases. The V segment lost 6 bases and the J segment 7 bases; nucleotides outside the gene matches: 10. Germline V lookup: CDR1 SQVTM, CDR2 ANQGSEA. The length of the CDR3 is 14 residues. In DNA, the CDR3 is TGCAGCGTATGCCGGACAGGGCCGAACGGGGAGCTGTTTTTT. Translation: CSVCRTGPNGELFF.

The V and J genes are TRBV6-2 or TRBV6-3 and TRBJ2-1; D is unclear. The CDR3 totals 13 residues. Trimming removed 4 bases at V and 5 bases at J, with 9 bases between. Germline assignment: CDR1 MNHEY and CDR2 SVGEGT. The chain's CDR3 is CASSSVGNNEQFF. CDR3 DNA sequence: TGTGCCAGCAGTTCGGTAGGGAACAATGAGCAGTTCTTC.

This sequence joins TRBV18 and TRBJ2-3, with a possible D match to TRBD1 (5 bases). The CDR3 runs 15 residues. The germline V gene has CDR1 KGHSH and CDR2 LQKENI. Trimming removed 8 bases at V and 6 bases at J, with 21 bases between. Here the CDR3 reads CASRPFDSPSDTQYF. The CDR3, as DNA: TGTGCCAGCCGACCATTTGACAGTCCCTCGGATACGCAGTATTTT.

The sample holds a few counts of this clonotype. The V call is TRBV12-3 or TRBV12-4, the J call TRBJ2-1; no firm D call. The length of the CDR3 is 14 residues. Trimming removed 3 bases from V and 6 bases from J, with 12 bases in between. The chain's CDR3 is CASSFSSPSNEQFF. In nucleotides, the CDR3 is TGTGCCAGCAGTTTCTCCAGCCCGAGCAATGAGCAGTTCTTC.

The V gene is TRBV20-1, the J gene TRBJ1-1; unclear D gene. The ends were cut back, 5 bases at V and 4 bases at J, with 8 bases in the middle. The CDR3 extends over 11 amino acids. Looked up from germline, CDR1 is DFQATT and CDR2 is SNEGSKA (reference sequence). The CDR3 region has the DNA TGCAGTGCTGGGCCCGGCACTGAAGCTTTCTTT. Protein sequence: CSAGPGTEAFF.

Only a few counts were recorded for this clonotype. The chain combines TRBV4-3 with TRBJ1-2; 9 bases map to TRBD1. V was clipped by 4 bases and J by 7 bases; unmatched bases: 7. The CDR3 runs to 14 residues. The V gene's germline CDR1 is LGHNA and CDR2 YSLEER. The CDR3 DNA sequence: TGCGCCAGCAGCCTCGGACAGGGGCAAGGTGGCTACACCTTC. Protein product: CASSLGQGQGGYTF.

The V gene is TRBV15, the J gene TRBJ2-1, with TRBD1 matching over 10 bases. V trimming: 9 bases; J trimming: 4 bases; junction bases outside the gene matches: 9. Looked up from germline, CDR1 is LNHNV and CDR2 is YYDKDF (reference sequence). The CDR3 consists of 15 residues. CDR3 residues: CATKRDRGFYNEQFF. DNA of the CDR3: TGTGCCACGAAAAGGGACAGGGGTTTTTACAATGAGCAGTTCTTC.

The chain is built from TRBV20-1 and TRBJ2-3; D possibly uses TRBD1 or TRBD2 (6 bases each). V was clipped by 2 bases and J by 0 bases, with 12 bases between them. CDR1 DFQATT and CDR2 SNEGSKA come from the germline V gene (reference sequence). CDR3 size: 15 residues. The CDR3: CSARSGGGSTDTQYF. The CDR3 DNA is TGCAGTGCTAGATCCGGGGGCGGGAGCACAGATACGCAGTATTTT.

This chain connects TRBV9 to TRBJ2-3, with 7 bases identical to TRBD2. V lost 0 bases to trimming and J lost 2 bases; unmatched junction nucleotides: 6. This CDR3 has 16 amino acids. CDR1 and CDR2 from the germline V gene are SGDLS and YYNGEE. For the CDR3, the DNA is TGTGCCAGCAGCGTAGGTGGAGGGAGGGCCACAGATACGCAGTATTTT. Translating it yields CASSVGGGRATDTQYF.

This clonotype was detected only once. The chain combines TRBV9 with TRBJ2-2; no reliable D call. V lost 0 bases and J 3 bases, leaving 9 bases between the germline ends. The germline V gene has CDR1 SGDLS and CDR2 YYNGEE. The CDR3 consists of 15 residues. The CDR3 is CASSVEDVHTGELFF. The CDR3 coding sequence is TGTGCCAGCAGCGTAGAAGATGTTCACACCGGGGAGCTGTTTTTT.

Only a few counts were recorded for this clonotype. CDR3 in amino acids: CSARSSGSIVYEQYF. Written as DNA, the CDR3 is TGCAGTGCTAGAAGTAGCGGGAGTATAGTGTACGAGCAGTACTTC. The genes are TRBV20-1 and TRBJ2-7, with 9 positions matching TRBD2. V trimming: 2 bases; J trimming: 4 bases; junction bases outside the gene matches: 9. The CDR3 is made up of 15 amino acids. In germline, CDR1 is DFQATT, CDR2 SNEGSKA (reference sequence).

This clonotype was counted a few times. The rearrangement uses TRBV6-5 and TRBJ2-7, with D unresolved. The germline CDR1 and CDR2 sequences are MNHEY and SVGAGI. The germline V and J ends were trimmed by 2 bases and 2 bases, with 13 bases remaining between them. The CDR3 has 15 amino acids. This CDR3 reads CASSYEDSWTYEQYF. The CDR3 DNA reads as TGTGCCAGCAGTTACGAGGATAGCTGGACCTACGAGCAGTACTTC.

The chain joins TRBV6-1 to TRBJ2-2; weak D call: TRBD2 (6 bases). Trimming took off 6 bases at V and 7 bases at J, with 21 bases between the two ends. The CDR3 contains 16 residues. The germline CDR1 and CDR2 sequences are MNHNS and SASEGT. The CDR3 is CASSPDQRRGGGELFF. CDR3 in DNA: TGTGCCAGCAGCCCCGATCAGCGGAGGGGCGGCGGGGAGCTGTTTTTT.

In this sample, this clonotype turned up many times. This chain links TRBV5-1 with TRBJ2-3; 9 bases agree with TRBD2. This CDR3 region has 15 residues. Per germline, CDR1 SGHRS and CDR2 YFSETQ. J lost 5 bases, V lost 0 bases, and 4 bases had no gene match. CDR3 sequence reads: CASSLGRGGEDTQYF. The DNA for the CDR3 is TGCGCCAGCAGCTTGGGGCGGGGGGGCGAAGATACGCAGTATTTT.

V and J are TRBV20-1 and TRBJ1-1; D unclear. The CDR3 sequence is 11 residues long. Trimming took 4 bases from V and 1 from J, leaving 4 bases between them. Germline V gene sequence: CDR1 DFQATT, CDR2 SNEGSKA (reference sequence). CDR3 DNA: TGCAGTGCTATACAGAACACTGAAGCTTTCTTT. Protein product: CSAIQNTEAFF.

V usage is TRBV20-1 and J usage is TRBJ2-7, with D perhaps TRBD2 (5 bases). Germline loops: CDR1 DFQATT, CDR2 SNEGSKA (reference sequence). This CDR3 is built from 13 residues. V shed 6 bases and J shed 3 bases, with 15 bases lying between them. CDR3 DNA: TGCAGTGCGACAACTAGATTAGGCTACGAGCAGTACTTC. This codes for CSATTRLGYEQYF.

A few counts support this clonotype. CDR3 loop: CSARLPQTSGSLKGELFF. CDR3 coding DNA: TGCAGTGCTAGACTTCCCCAGACTAGCGGGAGTTTAAAGGGGGAGCTGTTTTTT. The rearrangement links TRBV20-1 to TRBJ2-2; TRBD2 agrees at 12 bases. This CDR3 is built from 18 residues. CDR1 and CDR2 (germline): DFQATT, SNEGSKA (reference sequence). After removal of 2 bases from V and 8 bases from J, the junction contained 15 bases not matched to a gene.

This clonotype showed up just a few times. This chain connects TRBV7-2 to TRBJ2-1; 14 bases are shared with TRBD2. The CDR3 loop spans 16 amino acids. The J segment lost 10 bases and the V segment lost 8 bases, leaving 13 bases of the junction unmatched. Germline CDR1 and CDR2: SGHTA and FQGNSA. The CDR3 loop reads CASSNPGLAGDREQFF. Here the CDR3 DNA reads TGTGCCAGCTCAAACCCGGGACTAGCGGGAGATAGGGAGCAGTTCTTC.

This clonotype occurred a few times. In nucleotides, the CDR3 is TGTGCCAGCAGTGAAGGCCGACTGCGCAATCAGCCCCAGCATTTT. Translation: CASSEGRLRNQPQHF. This chain joins TRBV6-1 and TRBJ1-5, with D uncertain. The CDR3 covers 15 residues. V lost 1 base and J lost 2, with 9 bases in between. Per germline, CDR1 MNHNS and CDR2 SASEGT.

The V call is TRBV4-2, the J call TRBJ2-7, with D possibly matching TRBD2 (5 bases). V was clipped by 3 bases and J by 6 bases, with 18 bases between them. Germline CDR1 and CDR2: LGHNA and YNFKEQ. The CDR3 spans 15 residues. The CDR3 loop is CASSHPDSRMGEQYF. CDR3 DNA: TGTGCCAGCAGCCACCCGGACTCCCGCATGGGCGAGCAGTACTTC.

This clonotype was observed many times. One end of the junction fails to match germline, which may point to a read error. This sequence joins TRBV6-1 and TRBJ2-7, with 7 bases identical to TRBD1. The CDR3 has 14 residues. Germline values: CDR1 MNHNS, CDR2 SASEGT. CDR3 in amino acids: CASSLTRDSYEQYF. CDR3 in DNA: TGCGCCAGCAGCTTGACCCGGGACAGCTACGAGCAGTACTTC.

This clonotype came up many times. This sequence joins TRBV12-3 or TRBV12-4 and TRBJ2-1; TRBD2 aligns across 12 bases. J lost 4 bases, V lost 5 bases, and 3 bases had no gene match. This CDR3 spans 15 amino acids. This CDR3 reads CASSAGLAGYNEQFF. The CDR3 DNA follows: TGTGCCAGCAGTGCGGGACTAGCGGGTTACAATGAGCAGTTCTTC.